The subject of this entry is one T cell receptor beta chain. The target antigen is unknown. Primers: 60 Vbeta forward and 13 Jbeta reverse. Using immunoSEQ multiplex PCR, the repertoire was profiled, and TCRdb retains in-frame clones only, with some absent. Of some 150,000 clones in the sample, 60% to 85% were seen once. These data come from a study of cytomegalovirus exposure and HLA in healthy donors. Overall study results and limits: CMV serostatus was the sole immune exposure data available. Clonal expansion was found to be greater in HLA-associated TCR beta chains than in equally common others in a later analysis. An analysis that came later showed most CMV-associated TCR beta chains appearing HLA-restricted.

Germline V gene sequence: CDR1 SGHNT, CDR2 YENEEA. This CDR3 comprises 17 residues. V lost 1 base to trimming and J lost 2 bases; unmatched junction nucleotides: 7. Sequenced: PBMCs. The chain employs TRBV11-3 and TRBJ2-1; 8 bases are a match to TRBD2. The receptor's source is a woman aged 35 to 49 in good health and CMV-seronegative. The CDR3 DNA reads TGTGCCAGCAGCTTAGCCCGCAGCGGGAGCCCCTACAATGAGCAGTTCTTC. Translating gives CASSLARSGSPYNEQFF.